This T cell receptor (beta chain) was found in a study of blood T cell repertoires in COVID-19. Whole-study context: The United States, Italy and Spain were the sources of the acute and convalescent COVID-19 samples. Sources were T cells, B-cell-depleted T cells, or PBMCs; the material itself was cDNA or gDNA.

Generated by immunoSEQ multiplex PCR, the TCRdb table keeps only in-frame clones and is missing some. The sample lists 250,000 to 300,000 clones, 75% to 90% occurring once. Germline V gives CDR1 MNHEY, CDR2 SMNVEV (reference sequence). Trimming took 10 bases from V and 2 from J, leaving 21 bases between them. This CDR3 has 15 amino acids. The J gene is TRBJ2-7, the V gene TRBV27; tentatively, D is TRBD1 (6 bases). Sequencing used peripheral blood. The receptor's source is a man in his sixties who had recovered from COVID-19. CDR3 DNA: TGTGCCACCATGAACCCCGGGACATATACCTACGAGCAGTACTTC. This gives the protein CATMNPGTYTYEQYF.